The 20 T cell receptor beta chains below were found in one sample sequenced in a study of cytomegalovirus exposure and HLA in healthy donors (dated 2017 in TCRdb). Library prep was done by the immunoSEQ multiplex PCR assay. A mixture of 60 forward primers for TCR Vbeta segments and 13 reverse primers for TCR Jbeta segments was used in the multiplex PCR. TCRdb took over this immuneACCESS table, retaining in-frame rearrangements with V and J assigned. Such tables are incomplete; in checked studies, under half of the missing clones stem from an unresolved V gene, and the remainder is unexplained. Within this sample are under 150,000 clones, with about four fifths of them counted one time only. Jointly, the top ten make up about 3.1% of the sample. Sequencing was done on a sample of PBMCs. The receptors come from a female donor in good health and CMV-seronegative.

CDR3 loop: CASIAGDTEAFF. The CDR3 DNA reads TGTGCCAGCATAGCAGGGGATACTGAAGCTTTCTTT. The gene calls are TRBV7-9 and TRBJ1-1, with a possible D match to TRBD1 (6 bases). CDR1 is SEHNR, CDR2 FQNEAQ, per germline (reference sequence). V dropped 7 bases and J dropped 5 bases, with 11 bases sitting between them. The CDR3 spans 12 residues.

The chain links TRBV10-3 to TRBJ2-7, with D perhaps TRBD1 (5 bases). Germline V CDR1 and CDR2: ENHRY, SYGVKD. Trimming took 6 bases from V and 6 from J, leaving 15 bases between them. The CDR3 contains 13 residues. CDR3 coding DNA: TGTGCCATCAGCGACAGCGCGGAAGGCGAGCAGTACTTC. Translation: CAISDSAEGEQYF.

The gene calls are TRBV12-5 and TRBJ2-1, with D maybe TRBD1 (6 bases). Germline values: CDR1 LGHNT, CDR2 FRNRAP. This CDR3 comprises 13 residues. Between the trimmed V and J ends, which lost 8 bases and 3 bases, there was a span of 11 bases. The DNA for the CDR3 is TGTGCTAGTAGTGAGGGGGACTACAATGAGCAGTTCTTC. Its translation: CASSEGDYNEQFF.

V gene TRBV7-2 combines with J gene TRBJ2-3; 9 nucleotides match TRBD2. J was trimmed by 1 base and V by 5 bases; bases with no gene match: 7. The CDR3 sequence is 16 residues long. Germline V lookup: CDR1 SGHTA, CDR2 FQGNSA. The CDR3 DNA is TGTGCCAGCAGCCTCGGGACTAGCAGACGCACAGATACGCAGTATTTT. Amino acids: CASSLGTSRRTDTQYF.

The chain combines TRBV27 with TRBJ1-5; maybe TRBD1 (5 bases). This CDR3 spans 15 amino acids. Germline V gene sequence: CDR1 MNHEY, CDR2 SMNVEV (reference sequence). Between the trimmed V and J ends, which lost 5 bases and 0 bases, there was a span of 11 bases. The DNA for the CDR3 is TGTGCCAGCAGTCCGAGGCAGGGTAGCAATCAGCCCCAGCATTTT. It translates to CASSPRQGSNQPQHF.

The chain joins TRBV5-3 to TRBJ2-1, with D perhaps matching TRBD2 (7 bases). TRBV5-3 is identified as an open reading frame with a role that is uncertain. Trimming stripped 10 bases from V and 5 bases from J, with 19 bases between. This CDR3 has 14 residues. The CDR3 protein is CAVPVGEGDNEQFF. In DNA form, the CDR3 reads TGTGCCGTGCCGGTGGGGGAGGGGGACAATGAGCAGTTCTTC.

This sequence joins TRBV29-1 and TRBJ2-2; 10 nucleotides agree with TRBD1. The CDR3 spans 15 residues. The V and J ends lost 6 bases and 4 bases, in that order; junction bases with no gene match: 8. Germline-derived CDR1 and CDR2 are SQVTM and ANQGSEA. The CDR3 nucleotides are TGCAGCGTGGCCCGGGACAGGGGAAGCACCGGGGAGCTGTTTTTT. Its protein product is CSVARDRGSTGELFF.

The chain has TRBV14 and TRBJ2-3; the match to TRBD2 covers 11 bases. V was pared by 1 base and J by 3 bases, with 0 bases of the junction left unmatched. The CDR3 has 15 residues. Germline CDR1 SGHDN, CDR2 FVKESK. The CDR3 region has the DNA TGTGCCAGCAGCCAAGGGACTAGCGGGACAGATACGCAGTATTTT. Protein: CASSQGTSGTDTQYF.

CDR3 protein: CASSPLGRGGGQPQHF. The CDR3, as DNA: TGTGCCAGCAGCCCCCTAGGTCGGGGAGGCGGACAGCCCCAGCATTTT. The gene calls are TRBV5-5 and TRBJ1-5; D gene unclear. This CDR3 comprises 16 residues. The germline V gene has CDR1 SGHKS and CDR2 YYEKEE (reference sequence). The V end was cut by 4 bases, the J end by 7 bases, with 21 bases between. The full variable domain, completed using reference TRBV5-5 and TRBJ1-5, is DAGVTQSPTHLIKTRGQQVTLRCSPISGHKSVSWYQQVLGQGPQFIFQYYEKEERGRGNFPDRFSARQFPNYSSELNVNALLLGDSALYLCASSPLGRGGGQPQHFGDGTRLSIL.

This clone was picked up one time. The chain links TRBV28 to TRBJ1-2; no definite D call. Trimming stripped 5 bases from V and 2 bases from J, with 18 bases between. Germline-derived CDR1 and CDR2 are MDHEN and SYDVKM. CDR3 size: 16 residues. The CDR3 is CASSLAATYGNYGYTF. In DNA form, the CDR3 reads TGTGCCAGCAGTCTCGCGGCGACCTACGGGAACTATGGCTACACCTTC.

The chain couples TRBV2 to TRBJ1-1; 7 bases align to TRBD1. V lost 5 bases and J lost 4; bases outside the gene matches: 7. Germline V gene lookup returns CDR1 SNHLY and CDR2 FYNNEI. The length of the CDR3 is 14 residues. CDR3 in DNA: TGTGCCAGCAGTCGACAGGGTCGGAGCACTGAAGCTTTCTTT. It codes for CASSRQGRSTEAFF.

The chain uses TRBV11-3 and TRBJ2-3; 13 bases agree with TRBD2. CDR3 size: 17 residues. Unmatched junction bases numbered 5, after V lost 4 bases and J lost 1 base. Germline lookup yields CDR1 SGHNT and CDR2 YENEEA. The CDR3 region has the DNA TGTGCCAGCAGCTCACGGACTAGCGGGGGAGGCACAGATACGCAGTATTTT. Translating it yields CASSSRTSGGGTDTQYF.

V is TRBV5-1 and J is TRBJ1-1, with a weak D call TRBD1 (5 bases). Trimming removed 3 bases from V and 3 bases from J, with 15 bases in between. Germline CDR1 and CDR2: SGHRS and YFSETQ. The CDR3 extends over 15 amino acids. For the CDR3, the DNA is TGCGCCAGCAGCTCCCTCGCGGGGGGAGACACTGAAGCTTTCTTT. Residues: CASSSLAGGDTEAFF.

V and J are TRBV27 and TRBJ1-2, with D uncertain. Trimming removed 8 bases at V and 3 bases at J, with 10 bases between. In germline, CDR1 is MNHEY, CDR2 SMNVEV (reference sequence). The CDR3 is 12 residues long. This CDR3 reads CASRREDYGYTF. The CDR3 bases are TGTGCCAGCCGACGGGAAGACTATGGCTACACCTTC.

This sequence joins TRBV6-1 and TRBJ2-7; D remains ambiguous. This CDR3 is built from 13 residues. V was cut by 7 bases and J by 7 bases, with 17 bases left in between. CDR1 MNHNS and CDR2 SASEGT come from the germline V gene. CDR3 protein: CASKHSLSGEQYF. The CDR3 DNA reads as TGTGCCAGCAAGCACAGTCTATCCGGAGAGCAGTACTTC.

The gene calls are TRBV2 and TRBJ2-5; 9 bases line up with TRBD2. CDR1 and CDR2 from the germline V gene are SNHLY and FYNNEI. V gave up 4 bases and J gave up 2 bases; unmatched junction bases: 5. The CDR3 loop spans 15 amino acids. CDR3: CASSAVAGGQETQYF. The CDR3 nucleotides are TGTGCCAGCAGTGCCGTTGCGGGAGGGCAAGAGACCCAGTACTTC.

The chain couples TRBV7-2 to TRBJ2-7, with 13 bases fitting TRBD2. V was clipped by 0 bases and J by 2 bases; unmatched bases: 10. Germline V gene data show CDR1 as SGHTA and CDR2 as FQGNSA. The CDR3 totals 19 residues. This CDR3 reads CASSLALQLAGGQPYEQYF. Here the CDR3 DNA reads TGTGCCAGCAGCTTAGCGCTACAACTAGCGGGGGGGCAACCCTACGAGCAGTACTTC.

The chain is built from TRBV28 and TRBJ1-3, with D perhaps TRBD1 (5 bases). V lost 1 base to trimming and J lost 0 bases, with 10 bases between them. Germline V gene data show CDR1 as MDHEN and CDR2 as SYDVKM. The CDR3 has 16 amino acids. The CDR3 region is CASSLLQGYSGNTIYF. The DNA of the CDR3 is TGTGCCAGCAGTTTATTGCAGGGATACTCTGGAAACACCATATATTTT. Combining the CDR3 with reference TRBV28 and TRBJ1-3 gives the whole variable domain DVKVTQSSRYLVKRTGEKVFLECVQDMDHENMFWYRQDPGLGLRLIYFSYDVKMKEKGDIPEGYSVSREKKERFSLILESASTNQTSMYLCASSLLQGYSGNTIYFGEGSWLTVV.

This CDR3 reads CASSLDRGSEQYF. For the CDR3, the DNA is TGTGCCAGCAGTTTGGACAGGGGTAGCGAGCAGTACTTC. The chain joins TRBV11-3 to TRBJ2-7, with 9 nucleotides matching TRBD1. Germline CDR1 is SGHNT and CDR2 is YENEEA. J was trimmed by 6 bases and V by 6 bases; bases with no gene match: 6. The CDR3 extends over 13 amino acids.

The CDR3 loop is CASSRDMDTEAFF. Here the CDR3 DNA reads TGTGCCAGTAGCAGGGATATGGACACTGAAGCTTTCTTT. This chain uses TRBV19 with TRBJ1-1; D perhaps matches TRBD1 (5 bases). Germline CDR1 and CDR2: LNHDA and SQIVND (reference sequence). V gave up 6 bases and J gave up 3 bases, with 11 bases separating them. The CDR3 contains 13 residues.